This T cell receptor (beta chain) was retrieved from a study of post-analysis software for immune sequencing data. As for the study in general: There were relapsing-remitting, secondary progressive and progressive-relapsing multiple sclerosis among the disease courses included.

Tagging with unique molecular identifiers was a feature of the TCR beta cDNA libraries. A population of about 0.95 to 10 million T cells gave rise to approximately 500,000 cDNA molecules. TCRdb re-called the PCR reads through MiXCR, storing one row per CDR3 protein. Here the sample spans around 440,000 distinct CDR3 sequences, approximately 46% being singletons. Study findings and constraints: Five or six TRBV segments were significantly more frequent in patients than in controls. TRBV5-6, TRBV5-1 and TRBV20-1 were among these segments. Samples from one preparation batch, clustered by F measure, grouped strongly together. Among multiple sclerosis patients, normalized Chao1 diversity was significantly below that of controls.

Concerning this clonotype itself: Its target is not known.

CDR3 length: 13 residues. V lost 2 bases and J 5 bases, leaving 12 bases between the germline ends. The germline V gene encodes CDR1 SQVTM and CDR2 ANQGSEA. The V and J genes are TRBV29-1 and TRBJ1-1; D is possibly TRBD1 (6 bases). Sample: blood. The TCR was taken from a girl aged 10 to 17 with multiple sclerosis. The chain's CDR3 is CSVERRQGTEAFF. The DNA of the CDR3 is TGCAGCGTTGAAAGGAGGCAGGGGACTGAAGCTTTCTTT.